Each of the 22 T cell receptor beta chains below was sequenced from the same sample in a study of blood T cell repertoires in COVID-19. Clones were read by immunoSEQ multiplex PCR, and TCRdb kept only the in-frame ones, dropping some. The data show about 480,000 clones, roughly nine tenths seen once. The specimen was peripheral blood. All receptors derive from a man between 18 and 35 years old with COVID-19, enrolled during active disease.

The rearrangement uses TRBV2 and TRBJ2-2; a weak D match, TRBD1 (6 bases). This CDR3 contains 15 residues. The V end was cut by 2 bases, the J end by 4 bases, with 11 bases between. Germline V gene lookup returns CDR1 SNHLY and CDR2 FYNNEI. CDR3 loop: CASSEMDSLTGELFF. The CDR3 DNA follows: TGTGCCAGCAGTGAAATGGACAGCCTCACCGGGGAGCTGTTTTTT.

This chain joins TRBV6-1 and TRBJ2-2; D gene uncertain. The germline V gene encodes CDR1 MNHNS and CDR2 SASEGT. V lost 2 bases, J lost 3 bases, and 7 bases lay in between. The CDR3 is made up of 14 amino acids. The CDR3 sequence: CASSEFTDTGELFF. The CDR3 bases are TGTGCCAGCAGTGAATTTACAGACACCGGGGAGCTGTTTTTT.

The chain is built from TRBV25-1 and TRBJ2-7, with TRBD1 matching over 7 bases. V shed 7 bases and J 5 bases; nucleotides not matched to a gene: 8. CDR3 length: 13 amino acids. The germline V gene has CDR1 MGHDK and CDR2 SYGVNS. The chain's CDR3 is CASTETGIHEQYF. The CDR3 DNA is TGTGCCAGCACAGAGACAGGGATCCACGAGCAGTACTTC.

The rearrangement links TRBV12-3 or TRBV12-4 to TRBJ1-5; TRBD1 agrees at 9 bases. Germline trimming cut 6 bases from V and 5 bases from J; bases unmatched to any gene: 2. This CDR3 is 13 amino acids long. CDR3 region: CASSWTGDQPQHF. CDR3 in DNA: TGTGCCAGCAGCTGGACAGGGGATCAGCCCCAGCATTTT.

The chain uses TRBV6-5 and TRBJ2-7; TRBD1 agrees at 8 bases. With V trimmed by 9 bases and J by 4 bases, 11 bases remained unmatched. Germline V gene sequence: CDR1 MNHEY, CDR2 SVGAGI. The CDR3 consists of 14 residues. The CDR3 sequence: CASTSTGVGYEQYF. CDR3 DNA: TGTGCCAGTACCTCGACAGGGGTGGGATACGAGCAGTACTTC.

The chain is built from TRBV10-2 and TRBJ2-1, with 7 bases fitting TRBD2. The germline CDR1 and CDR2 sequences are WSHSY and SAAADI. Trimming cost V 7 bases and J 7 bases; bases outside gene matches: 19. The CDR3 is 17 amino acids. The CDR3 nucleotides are TGCGCCAGCACGCTCAGAACGGGACTATACGCGCTAAATGAGCAGTTCTTC. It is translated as CASTLRTGLYALNEQFF.

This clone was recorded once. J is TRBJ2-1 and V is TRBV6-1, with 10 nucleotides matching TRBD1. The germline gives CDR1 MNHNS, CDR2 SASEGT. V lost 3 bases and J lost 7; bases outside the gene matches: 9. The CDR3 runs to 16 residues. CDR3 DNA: TGTGCCAGCAGTGATTTACCGGGACAGGGGTATAATGAGCAGTTCTTC. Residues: CASSDLPGQGYNEQFF.

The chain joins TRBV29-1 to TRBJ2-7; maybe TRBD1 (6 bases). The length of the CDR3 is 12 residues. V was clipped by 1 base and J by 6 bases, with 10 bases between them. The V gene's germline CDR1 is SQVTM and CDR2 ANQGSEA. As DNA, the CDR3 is TGCAGCGTTGAAGTGACAGGAACCGAGCAGTACTTC. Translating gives CSVEVTGTEQYF.

CDR3 coding DNA: TGTGCCAGCAGCCTTAGCGGGAACTACGAGCAGTACTTC. It specifies CASSLSGNYEQYF. The chain couples TRBV14 to TRBJ2-7; TRBD2 agrees at 8 bases. Germline CDR1 and CDR2: SGHDN and FVKESK. The CDR3 is 13 residues long. V shed 4 bases and J 3 bases; nucleotides not matched to a gene: 2.

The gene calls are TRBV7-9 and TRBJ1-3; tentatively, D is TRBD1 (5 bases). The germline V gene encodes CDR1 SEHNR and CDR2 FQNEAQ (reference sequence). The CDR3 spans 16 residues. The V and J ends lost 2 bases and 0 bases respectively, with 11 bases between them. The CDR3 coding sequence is TGTGCCAGCAGCTTATTTCGACAGAGCTCTGGAAACACCATATATTTT. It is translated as CASSLFRQSSGNTIYF.

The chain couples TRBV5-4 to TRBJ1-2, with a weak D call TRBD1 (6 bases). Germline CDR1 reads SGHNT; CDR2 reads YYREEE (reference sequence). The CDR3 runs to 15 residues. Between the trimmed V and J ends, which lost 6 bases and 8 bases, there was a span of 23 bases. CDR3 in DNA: TGTGCCAGCACCCCCCGCGGGGGCGATGAGGGCGGCTACACCTTC. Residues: CASTPRGGDEGGYTF. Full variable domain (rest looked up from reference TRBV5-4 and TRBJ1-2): ETGVTQSPTHLIKTRGQQVTLRCSSQSGHNTVSWYQQALGQGPQFIFQYYREEENGRGNFPPRFSGLQFPNYSSELNVNALELDDSALYLCASTPRGGDEGGYTFGSGTRLTVV.

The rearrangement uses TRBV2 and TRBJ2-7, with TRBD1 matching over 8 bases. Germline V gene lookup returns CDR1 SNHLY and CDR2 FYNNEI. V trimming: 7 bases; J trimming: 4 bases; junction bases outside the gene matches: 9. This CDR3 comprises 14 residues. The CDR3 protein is CASNPGQVPYEQYF. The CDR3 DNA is TGTGCCAGCAACCCGGGACAGGTGCCATACGAGCAGTACTTC.

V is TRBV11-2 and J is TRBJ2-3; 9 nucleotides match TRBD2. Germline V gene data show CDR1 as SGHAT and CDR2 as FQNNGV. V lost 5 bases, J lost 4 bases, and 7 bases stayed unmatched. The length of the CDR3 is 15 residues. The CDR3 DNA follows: TGTGCCAGCAGCCCGATAGCGGGGGCCGCAGATACGCAGTATTTT. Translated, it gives CASSPIAGAADTQYF.

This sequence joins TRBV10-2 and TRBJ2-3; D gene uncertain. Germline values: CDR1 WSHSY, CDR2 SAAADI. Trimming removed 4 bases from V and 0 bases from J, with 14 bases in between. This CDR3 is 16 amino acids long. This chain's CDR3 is CASSVLYTPSTDTQYF. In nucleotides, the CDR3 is TGCGCCAGCAGTGTACTATATACCCCTAGCACAGATACGCAGTATTTT.

The CDR3 is CASSPYTFSGNTIYF. In DNA form, the CDR3 reads TGTGCCAGCTCACCATACACGTTCTCTGGAAACACCATATATTTT. The V and J genes are TRBV18 and TRBJ1-3; the D is unclear. Trimming shortened V by 2 bases and J by 0 bases, and 8 bases separated the two germline ends. The CDR3 sequence is 15 residues long. Germline V CDR1 and CDR2: KGHSH, LQKENI.

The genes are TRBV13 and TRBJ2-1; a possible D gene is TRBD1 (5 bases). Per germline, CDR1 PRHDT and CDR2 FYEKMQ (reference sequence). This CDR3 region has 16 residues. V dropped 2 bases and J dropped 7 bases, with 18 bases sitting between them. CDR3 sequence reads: CASSLFIVGRRNEQFF. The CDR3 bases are TGTGCCAGCAGCTTATTTATCGTGGGGCGAAGGAATGAGCAGTTCTTC.

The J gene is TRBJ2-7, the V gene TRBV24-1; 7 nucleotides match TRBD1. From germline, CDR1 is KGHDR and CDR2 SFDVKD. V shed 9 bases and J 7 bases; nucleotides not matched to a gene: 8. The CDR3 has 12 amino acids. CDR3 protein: CATATTRGEQYF. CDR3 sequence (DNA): TGTGCCACCGCAACTACCAGGGGGGAGCAGTACTTC.

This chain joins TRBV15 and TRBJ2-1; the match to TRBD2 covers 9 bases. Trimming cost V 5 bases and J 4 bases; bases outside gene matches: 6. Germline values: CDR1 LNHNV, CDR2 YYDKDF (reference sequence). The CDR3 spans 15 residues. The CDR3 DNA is TGTGCCACCAGCCTTAGCGGGAGTATTTACAATGAGCAGTTCTTC. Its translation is CATSLSGSIYNEQFF.

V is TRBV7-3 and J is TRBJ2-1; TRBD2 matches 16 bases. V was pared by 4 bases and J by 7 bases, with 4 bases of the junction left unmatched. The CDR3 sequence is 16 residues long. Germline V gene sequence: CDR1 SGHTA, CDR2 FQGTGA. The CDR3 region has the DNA TGTGCCAGCAGCTGGGGACTAGCGGGAGGGGAAAATGAGCAGTTCTTC. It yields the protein CASSWGLAGGENEQFF.

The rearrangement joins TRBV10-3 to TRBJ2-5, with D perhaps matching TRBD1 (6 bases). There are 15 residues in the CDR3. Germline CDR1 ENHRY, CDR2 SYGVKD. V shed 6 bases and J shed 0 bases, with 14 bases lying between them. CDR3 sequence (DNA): TGTGCCATCAGCGATCCTAGGACAGACCAAGAGACCCAGTACTTC. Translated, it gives CAISDPRTDQETQYF.

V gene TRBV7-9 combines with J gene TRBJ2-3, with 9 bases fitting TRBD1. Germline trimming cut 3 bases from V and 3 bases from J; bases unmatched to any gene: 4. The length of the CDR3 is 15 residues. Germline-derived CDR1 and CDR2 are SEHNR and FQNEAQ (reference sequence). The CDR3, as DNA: TGTGCCAGCAGCTTGGGACAGGGAAGAACAGATACGCAGTATTTT. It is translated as CASSLGQGRTDTQYF.

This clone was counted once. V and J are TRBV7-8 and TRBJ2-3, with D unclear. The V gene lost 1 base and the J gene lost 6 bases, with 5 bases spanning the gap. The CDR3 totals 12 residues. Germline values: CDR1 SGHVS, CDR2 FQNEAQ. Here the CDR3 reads CASSLGRDTQYF. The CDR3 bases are TGTGCCAGCAGCTTAGGGCGGGATACGCAGTATTTT.